The 32 T cell receptor beta chains below come from one sample, sequenced in a study of neoadjuvant nivolumab and ipilimumab in lung cancer (dated by TCRdb to the early 2020s). The method was the immunoSEQ multiplex PCR assay. The immuneACCESS repertoire file appears here via TCRdb, limited to in-frame rearrangements. These files lack a portion of the clones; in checked studies, under half of the deficit traces to unresolved V genes, and the cause of the others is not known. The sample table shows 19,000 or so clones, and 79% are seen once. The leading ten clones occupy around 10% of the sample. The sample's time point label, in plain terms: at surgical resection after neoadjuvant nivolumab +/- ipilimumab. The input for sequencing was tumor tissue, taken after neoadjuvant nivolumab, alone or with ipilimumab, at or shortly before surgery. These receptors came from an adult with non-small cell lung cancer.

The chain carries TRBV7-9 and TRBJ1-1; tentatively, D is TRBD1 (6 bases). The CDR3 is made up of 15 amino acids. The ends were cut back, 5 bases at V and 2 bases at J, with 15 bases in the middle. From germline, CDR1 is SEHNR and CDR2 FQNEAQ (reference sequence). The chain's CDR3 is CASSKSTGINTEAFF. The CDR3 coding sequence is TGTGCCAGCAGCAAAAGTACAGGGATCAACACTGAAGCTTTCTTT.

V gene TRBV7-2 combines with J gene TRBJ1-4, with a tentative D call TRBD1 (6 bases). The CDR3 runs to 15 residues. The V and J ends lost 3 bases and 6 bases respectively, with 14 bases between them. Germline CDR1 is SGHTA and CDR2 is FQGNSA. For the CDR3, the DNA is TGTGCCAGCAGCTTTGGGGGGGGCCCGGATGAAAAACTGTTTTTT. Translation gives CASSFGGGPDEKLFF.

The J gene is TRBJ2-3, the V gene TRBV27; TRBD2 matches 9 bases. Germline V gene data show CDR1 as MNHEY and CDR2 as SMNVEV (reference sequence). V was pared by 10 bases and J by 3 bases, with 14 bases of the junction left unmatched. The CDR3 runs 16 residues. CDR3 in amino acids: CATTIVGGGGTDTQYF. The CDR3 region has the DNA TGTGCCACTACCATCGTCGGCGGGGGGGGTACAGATACGCAGTATTTT.

This rearrangement joins TRBV5-1 to TRBJ1-6; D is unclear. V lost 4 bases and J 6 bases, leaving 11 bases between the germline ends. Germline V gives CDR1 SGHRS, CDR2 YFSETQ. CDR3 length: 14 amino acids. For the CDR3, the DNA is TGCGCCAGCAGCGTGGCGGCCTTTAATTCACCCCTCCACTTT. Translated: CASSVAAFNSPLHF.

This rearrangement joins TRBV15 to TRBJ2-3; the match to TRBD2 covers 7 bases. Germline CDR1 LNHNV, CDR2 YYDKDF (reference sequence). The V segment lost 1 base and the J segment 7 bases; nucleotides outside the gene matches: 11. The CDR3 contains 16 residues. The CDR3 bases are TGTGCCACCAGCAGAGGCGGGGGAGGAGGATTAAATACGCAGTATTTT. Protein: CATSRGGGGGLNTQYF.

V is TRBV7-2 and J is TRBJ2-2; D unresolved. V shed 5 bases and J shed 7 bases, with 17 bases lying between them. From germline, CDR1 is SGHTA and CDR2 FQGNSA. This CDR3 is built from 15 residues. Here the CDR3 DNA reads TGTGCCAGCAGCCAGAGGCTCCCGATGGACGGGGAGCTGTTTTTT. It is translated as CASSQRLPMDGELFF. The entire variable domain, with the rest obtained from reference TRBV7-2 and TRBJ2-2, is as follows: GAGVSQSPSNKVTEKGKDVELRCDPISGHTALYWYRQSLGQGLEFLIYFQGNSAPDKSGLPSDRFSAERTGGSVSTLTIQRTQQEDSAVYLCASSQRLPMDGELFFGEGSRLTVL.

This clone has a single count. The chain has TRBV5-4 and TRBJ1-6; 9 positions agree with TRBD1. CDR1 is SGHNT and CDR2 is YYREEE in the germline V gene (reference sequence). The CDR3 consists of 17 residues. J gave up 8 bases and V 3 bases, and 12 bases lay outside the gene matches. Here the CDR3 reads CASSSTGGQGIHSPLHF. The CDR3 coding sequence is TGTGCCAGCAGCTCCACTGGAGGACAGGGGATTCATTCACCCCTCCACTTT.

The V and J genes are TRBV6-1 and TRBJ1-6, with 8 bases matching TRBD1. After removal of 4 bases from V and 13 bases from J, the junction contained 15 bases not matched to a gene. Germline CDR1 reads MNHNS; CDR2 reads SASEGT. The CDR3 is 16 residues long. This chain's CDR3 is CASSVVQGVTKAPLHF. CDR3 nucleotides: TGTGCCAGCAGTGTAGTACAGGGGGTGACAAAGGCGCCCCTCCACTTT.

This chain connects TRBV10-3 to TRBJ1-2, with TRBD1 matching 9 bases. V dropped 7 bases and J dropped 5; count of bases not matched to a gene: 5. There are 13 residues in the CDR3. Germline CDR1 and CDR2: ENHRY and SYGVKD. The CDR3 loop reads CAINTGQGYGYTF. In DNA, the CDR3 is TGTGCCATCAACACAGGACAGGGGTATGGCTACACCTTC.

The chain carries TRBV6-5 and TRBJ1-2; D gene uncertain. Germline CDR1 MNHEY, CDR2 SVGAGI. Trimming took 5 bases from V and 6 from J, leaving 16 bases between them. There are 14 residues in the CDR3. CDR3 in DNA: TGTGCCAGCAGTCCTGAACCGACGTTGGATGGCTACACCTTC. Protein product: CASSPEPTLDGYTF.

The rearrangement uses TRBV5-1 and TRBJ1-1; no clear D gene. The CDR3 has 14 residues. In germline, CDR1 is SGHRS, CDR2 YFSETQ. V was shortened by 0 bases and J by 1 base, with 7 bases between the two germline ends. CDR3 DNA: TGCGCCAGCAGCTTGGGAGGGTCGAACACTGAAGCTTTCTTT. The encoded protein is CASSLGGSNTEAFF.

V usage is TRBV11-2 and J usage is TRBJ1-6; no clear D. Trimming cost V 3 bases and J 4 bases, with 10 bases left between them. Germline V lookup: CDR1 SGHAT, CDR2 FQNNGV. The length of the CDR3 is 15 residues. The CDR3 spells CASSFQALYNSPLHF. The CDR3 DNA is TGTGCCAGCAGCTTTCAGGCGTTGTATAATTCACCCCTCCACTTT.

CDR3 loop: CASRDKFYGYTF. The CDR3 nucleotides are TGTGCCAGCAGGGACAAATTCTATGGCTACACCTTC. The gene calls are TRBV6-1 and TRBJ1-2; D perhaps matches TRBD1 (5 bases). This CDR3 is 12 amino acids long. Deletions cut 6 bases from V and 4 bases from J, with 9 bases between. CDR1 is MNHNS, CDR2 SASEGT, per germline.

V usage is TRBV11-3 and J usage is TRBJ2-1; D is undetermined. The length of the CDR3 is 15 residues. Trimming removed 4 bases from V and 9 bases from J, with 19 bases in between. Germline V CDR1 and CDR2: SGHNT, YENEEA. CDR3 sequence (DNA): TGTGCCAGCAGCTCTCAATCGTTTGGGGTAATTGAGCAGTTCTTC. It yields the protein CASSSQSFGVIEQFF.

The rearrangement uses TRBV5-1 and TRBJ2-6; D uncertain. The germline gives CDR1 SGHRS, CDR2 YFSETQ. The CDR3 spans 16 residues. Trimming removed 1 base from V and 0 bases from J, with 8 bases in between. Written as DNA, the CDR3 is TGCGCCAGCAGCTTGCGGGCGACCTCTGGGGCCAACGTCCTGACTTTC. Translated: CASSLRATSGANVLTF.

The rearrangement links TRBV18 to TRBJ1-1, with D possibly matching TRBD1 (5 bases). CDR3 length: 14 residues. With 6 bases removed from V and 1 base from J, the gap between germline ends came to 12 bases. CDR1 KGHSH and CDR2 LQKENI come from the germline V gene. This chain's CDR3 is CASSARTTNTEAFF. DNA for the CDR3: TGTGCCAGCTCCGCCAGGACAACGAACACTGAAGCTTTCTTT.

The chain joins TRBV29-1 to TRBJ1-3, with 9 bases that match TRBD1. The CDR3 extends over 17 amino acids. V lost 0 bases, J lost 3 bases, and 9 bases stayed unmatched. Per germline, CDR1 SQVTM and CDR2 ANQGSEA. CDR3 nucleotides: TGCAGCGTTGAAGATCCCCAGGGACAGGGTAGTGGAAACACCATATATTTT. Its translation is CSVEDPQGQGSGNTIYF. Supplemented by reference TRBV29-1 and TRBJ1-3, the full variable domain reads SAVISQKPSRDICQRGTSLTIQCQVDSQVTMMFWYRQQPGQSLTLIATANQGSEATYESGFVIDKFPISRPNLTFSTLTVSNMSPEDSSIYLCSVEDPQGQGSGNTIYFGEGSWLTVV.

This chain connects TRBV6-5 to TRBJ2-7; D is unclear. The CDR3 is made up of 13 amino acids. V dropped 0 bases and J dropped 3 bases, with 6 bases sitting between them. Germline loops: CDR1 MNHEY, CDR2 SVGAGI. CDR3 coding DNA: TGTGCCAGCAGTTACTCCGGGCTCTACGAGCAGTACTTC. It translates to CASSYSGLYEQYF.

V is TRBV5-5 and J is TRBJ1-5; TRBD1 agrees at 8 bases. This CDR3 spans 15 amino acids. With 4 bases clipped from V and 7 bases from J, the junction kept 10 bases outside the gene matches. Germline assignment: CDR1 SGHKS and CDR2 YYEKEE (reference sequence). Written as DNA, the CDR3 is TGTGCCAGCAGCCCCGGACAGGGCCTCCAGCAGCCCCAGCATTTT. Amino acid sequence: CASSPGQGLQQPQHF.

The chain combines TRBV29-1 with TRBJ1-2, with 11 bases fitting TRBD1. There are 12 residues in the CDR3. Germline assignment: CDR1 SQVTM and CDR2 ANQGSEA. V dropped 4 bases and J dropped 8; count of bases not matched to a gene: 3. CDR3 sequence reads: CSVGWTGGGYTF. The CDR3 nucleotides read TGCAGCGTTGGTTGGACAGGGGGCGGCTACACCTTC.

This clone was observed a handful of times. The chain combines TRBV6-5 with TRBJ1-1; D not certain. Trimming took 0 bases from V and 3 from J, leaving 11 bases between them. This CDR3 region has 15 residues. Germline CDR1 MNHEY, CDR2 SVGAGI. CDR3 sequence: CASSYSRTWDTEAFF. DNA of the CDR3: TGTGCCAGCAGTTACTCTCGGACTTGGGACACTGAAGCTTTCTTT.

The chain is built from TRBV7-2 and TRBJ2-3, with 7 positions matching TRBD1. With V trimmed by 4 bases and J by 0 bases, 7 bases remained unmatched. This CDR3 has 16 residues. Germline loops: CDR1 SGHTA, CDR2 FQGNSA. The CDR3 nucleotides read TGTGCCAGCAGCTCCACAGGGGCCTCTAGCACAGATACGCAGTATTTT. It is translated as CASSSTGASSTDTQYF. Full variable domain (outside the CDR3, taken from reference TRBV7-2 and TRBJ2-3): GAGVSQSPSNKVTEKGKDVELRCDPISGHTALYWYRQSLGQGLEFLIYFQGNSAPDKSGLPSDRFSAERTGGSVSTLTIQRTQQEDSAVYLCASSSTGASSTDTQYFGPGTRLTVL.

This CDR3 is CASSARPTGGWNEQFF. CDR3 DNA: TGTGCCAGCAGTGCACGTCCGACAGGGGGTTGGAATGAGCAGTTCTTC. The chain couples TRBV6-4 to TRBJ2-1; 9 positions agree with TRBD1. Germline trimming cut 4 bases from V and 7 bases from J; bases unmatched to any gene: 11. The CDR3 runs 16 residues. Germline CDR1 is MRHNA and CDR2 is SNTAGT.

The chain links TRBV14 to TRBJ1-1; 7 nucleotides align to TRBD1. After removal of 3 bases from V and 1 base from J, the junction contained 17 bases not matched to a gene. The CDR3 has 19 residues. The germline V gene has CDR1 SGHDN and CDR2 FVKESK. The CDR3 bases are TGTGCCAGCAGCCATCCCTACGCCAGGGGGTCAGGGAGGAACACTGAAGCTTTCTTT. This sequence encodes CASSHPYARGSGRNTEAFF.

This clone showed up just once. The V and J genes are TRBV7-9 and TRBJ1-4, with 9 nucleotides matching TRBD1. The germline gives CDR1 SEHNR, CDR2 FQNEAQ (reference sequence). The CDR3 extends over 16 amino acids. With V trimmed by 5 bases and J by 6 bases, 10 bases remained unmatched. CDR3 nucleotides: TGTGCCAGCAGCCCTAGGTGGAGGACAGGGGATGAAAAACTGTTTTTT. Amino acids: CASSPRWRTGDEKLFF.

This chain connects TRBV6-5 to TRBJ2-7, with 9 bases aligning to TRBD1. The CDR3 has 14 residues. Per germline, CDR1 MNHEY and CDR2 SVGAGI. The V segment lost 2 bases and the J segment 2 bases; nucleotides outside the gene matches: 1. For the CDR3, the DNA is TGTGCCAGCAGTTACCGACAGGGGGCCTACGAGCAGTACTTC. This sequence encodes CASSYRQGAYEQYF.

A few counts support this clone. The rearrangement links TRBV5-4 to TRBJ2-5; D uncertain. The CDR3 extends over 14 amino acids. V lost 4 bases and J 5 bases, leaving 15 bases between the germline ends. CDR1 is SGHNT and CDR2 is YYREEE in the germline V gene (reference sequence). CDR3 sequence: CASSPARRTETQYF. The DNA of the CDR3 is TGTGCCAGCAGCCCCGCGCGACGAACGGAGACCCAGTACTTC.

The chain couples TRBV19 to TRBJ1-2; no firm D call. Looked up from germline, CDR1 is LNHDA and CDR2 is SQIVND (reference sequence). V was clipped by 3 bases and J by 8 bases, with 10 bases between them. The CDR3 loop spans 12 amino acids. CDR3 sequence: CASSIGLGGYTF. The CDR3 bases are TGTGCCAGTAGTATCGGTCTGGGCGGCTACACCTTC. The variable domain in full, with the rest retrieved from reference TRBV19 and TRBJ1-2, is DGGITQSPKYLFRKEGQNVTLSCEQNLNHDAMYWYRQDPGQGLRLIYYSQIVNDFQKGDIAEGYSVSREKKESFPLTVTSAQKNPTAFYLCASSIGLGGYTFGSGTRLTVV.

V is TRBV9 and J is TRBJ2-3; either TRBD1 or TRBD2 may supply D (7 bases each). Germline V gene data show CDR1 as SGDLS and CDR2 as YYNGEE. The V end was cut by 4 bases, the J end by 2 bases, with 20 bases between. This CDR3 contains 17 residues. CDR3: CASSLKGGDRDTDTQYF. For the CDR3, the DNA is TGTGCCAGCAGCCTAAAGGGGGGGGACAGAGACACAGATACGCAGTATTTT.

The chain is built from TRBV30 and TRBJ1-3; a weak D match, TRBD1 (5 bases). V was clipped by 3 bases and J by 2 bases, with 11 bases between them. The CDR3 has 14 amino acids. Per the germline V gene, CDR1 is GTSNPN and CDR2 is SVGIG (reference sequence). This chain's CDR3 is CAWSPGGTGNTIYF. DNA of the CDR3: TGTGCCTGGAGCCCCGGGGGAACTGGAAACACCATATATTTT. The full variable domain, in which reference TRBV30 and TRBJ1-3 provide the parts outside the CDR3, is SQTIHQWPATLVQPVGSPLSLECTVEGTSNPNLYWYRQAAGRGLQLLFYSVGIGQISSEVPQNLSASRPQDRQFILSSKKLLLSDSGFYLCAWSPGGTGNTIYFGEGSWLTVV.

The chain is built from TRBV7-2 and TRBJ2-7, with D unresolved. V was shortened by 5 bases and J by 1 base, with 12 bases between the two germline ends. Germline V gene data show CDR1 as SGHTA and CDR2 as FQGNSA. The CDR3 extends over 14 amino acids. CDR3 sequence reads: CASSRHRASYEQYF. The CDR3 bases are TGTGCCAGCAGCAGGCACAGAGCGTCCTACGAGCAGTACTTC.

The CDR3 coding sequence is TGCGCCAGCAGCCTATATATGGGCTACGAGCAGTACTTC. It specifies CASSLYMGYEQYF. This chain joins TRBV5-1 and TRBJ2-7; D remains unclear. Trimming took off 4 bases at V and 3 bases at J, with 11 bases between the two ends. CDR1 and CDR2 (germline): SGHRS, YFSETQ. The CDR3 covers 13 residues.